One sample yielded the 27 T cell receptor beta chains listed below, sequenced in a study of shared T cell receptors in the human thymus. Using immunoSEQ multiplex PCR, the repertoire was profiled, and TCRdb retains in-frame clones only, with some absent. The sample records 700,000 to 750,000 clones, 70% to 90% being singletons. The data were also submitted as part of a second study, on human thymus T cells.

The material sequenced was thymocytes. The source of these receptors is a girl less than two years old with a congenital heart defect.

This clone was detected a few times. The chain uses TRBV9 and TRBJ1-2, with D tentatively TRBD1 (6 bases). CDR1 and CDR2 (germline): SGDLS, YYNGEE. There are 13 residues in the CDR3. Trimming left V 7 bases short and J 4 bases short, with 14 bases between. This CDR3 is CASGEGTRYGYTF. The CDR3 nucleotides read TGTGCCAGCGGTGAAGGGACACGCTATGGCTACACCTTC.

The rearrangement links TRBV28 to TRBJ2-7; D uncertain. Trimming removed 3 bases from V and 0 bases from J, with 18 bases in between. Looked up from germline, CDR1 is MDHEN and CDR2 is SYDVKM. The CDR3 spans 17 residues. As DNA, the CDR3 is TGTGCCAGCAGTTTCAAGCTTTTCTCGCCAGGCTCCTACGAGCAGTACTTC. It encodes CASSFKLFSPGSYEQYF.

The rearrangement uses TRBV6-1 and TRBJ2-5, with TRBD1 matching 8 bases. Germline V gene lookup returns CDR1 MNHNS and CDR2 SASEGT. V gave up 4 bases and J gave up 2 bases; unmatched junction bases: 3. The CDR3 has 14 amino acids. The CDR3 sequence: CASSAGGSQETQYF. Here the CDR3 DNA reads TGTGCCAGCAGTGCAGGGGGCTCACAAGAGACCCAGTACTTC.

The V and J genes are TRBV5-1 and TRBJ1-6; unclear D gene. The CDR3 covers 13 residues. Trimming removed 3 bases from V and 7 bases from J, with 8 bases in between. The germline V gene encodes CDR1 SGHRS and CDR2 YFSETQ. This chain's CDR3 is CASSSLENSPLHF. The CDR3 DNA follows: TGCGCCAGCAGCTCCCTGGAGAATTCACCCCTCCACTTT.

The chain links TRBV6-6 to TRBJ1-6; 7 bases match TRBD1. This CDR3 comprises 15 residues. Germline V lookup: CDR1 MNHNY, CDR2 SVGAGI (reference sequence). Trimming removed 3 bases from V and 7 bases from J; junction bases left unmatched: 6. CDR3 sequence: CASSYSDRENSPLHF. The CDR3 DNA reads as TGTGCCAGCAGTTATTCCGACAGGGAGAATTCACCCCTCCACTTT.

The J gene is TRBJ1-2, the V gene TRBV19, with TRBD1 matching over 9 bases. Germline V gene sequence: CDR1 LNHDA, CDR2 SQIVND (reference sequence). The CDR3 length is 13 residues. V lost 8 bases, J lost 4 bases, and 5 bases stayed unmatched. The CDR3 sequence: CASRDRAVYGYTF. As DNA, the CDR3 is TGTGCCAGTCGGGACAGGGCAGTCTATGGCTACACCTTC.

This chain joins TRBV7-2 and TRBJ2-7; 7 bases are shared with TRBD1. Trimming at V came to 4 bases and at J to 3 bases, leaving 12 bases not matched to a gene. Germline CDR1 and CDR2: SGHTA and FQGNSA. The CDR3 contains 16 residues. The CDR3 nucleotides read TGTGCCAGCAGCTCCAATTTGCGGACAGGCATCTACGAGCAGTACTTC. Its protein is CASSSNLRTGIYEQYF.

The chain has TRBV2 and TRBJ1-3; 7 bases fit TRBD1. The junction had 2 bases not matched to a gene; V was cut back by 6 bases and J by 0 bases. Germline assignment: CDR1 SNHLY and CDR2 FYNNEI. The CDR3 spans 14 residues. In DNA form, the CDR3 reads TGTGCCAGCAGACCAGGGGGCTCTGGAAACACCATATATTTT. It codes for CASRPGGSGNTIYF.

This chain links TRBV5-6 with TRBJ1-1, with a possible D match to TRBD1 (5 bases). Germline CDR1 and CDR2: SGHDT and YYEEEE. V was shortened by 4 bases and J by 4 bases, with 14 bases between the two germline ends. CDR3 length equals 14 residues. CDR3 sequence reads: CASSLGTGGTEAFF. The CDR3 nucleotides read TGTGCCAGCAGCCTGGGGACCGGGGGCACTGAAGCTTTCTTT.

The table lists this clone with a count of one. The rearrangement links TRBV10-3 to TRBJ1-2; TRBD1 matches at 8 bases. J lost 3 bases, V lost 7 bases, and 10 bases had no gene match. This CDR3 has 15 residues. CDR1 and CDR2 from the germline V gene are ENHRY and SYGVKD. CDR3 protein: CAIKLGRGPDYGYTF. The CDR3 nucleotides read TGTGCCATCAAGTTGGGCAGGGGGCCGGACTATGGCTACACCTTC.

Of note for this clone: A read error may produce the germline difference seen at one junction end. CDR3 nucleotide sequence: TGCTGTAGCGGGGGGACCGACGAGCAGTACTTC. It yields the protein CCSGGTDEQYF. This chain uses TRBV6-6 with TRBJ2-7; 10 nucleotides align to TRBD2. This CDR3 is built from 11 residues. Per the germline V gene, CDR1 is MNHNY and CDR2 is SVGAGI (reference sequence).

The rearrangement joins TRBV14 to TRBJ1-2; TRBD1 matches 7 bases. Germline assignment: CDR1 SGHDN and CDR2 FVKESK. This CDR3 spans 13 amino acids. V lost 4 bases to trimming and J lost 6 bases; unmatched junction nucleotides: 5. The CDR3 DNA follows: TGTGCCAGCAGCCGGGTTGGGACAGATGGCTACACCTTC. This sequence encodes CASSRVGTDGYTF. Using reference TRBV14 and TRBJ1-2 for the parts outside the CDR3, the full variable domain is EAGVTQFPSHSVIEKGQTVTLRCDPISGHDNLYWYRRVMGKEIKFLLHFVKESKQDESGMPNNRFLAERTGGTYSTLKVQPAELEDSGVYFCASSRVGTDGYTFGSGTRLTVV.

V and J are TRBV5-1 and TRBJ2-7; TRBD2 is a possible D gene (6 bases). The CDR3 totals 15 residues. The V end was cut by 0 bases, the J end by 4 bases, with 14 bases between. Looked up from germline, CDR1 is SGHRS and CDR2 is YFSETQ. The CDR3 spells CASSLADLASYEQYF. CDR3 nucleotide sequence: TGCGCCAGCAGCTTGGCCGATCTAGCGTCTTACGAGCAGTACTTC.

CDR3 protein: CASSPSLKDRVHEQYF. As DNA, the CDR3 is TGTGCCAGCAGCCCGTCTTTGAAGGACAGGGTCCACGAGCAGTACTTC. The rearrangement uses TRBV14 and TRBJ2-7, with TRBD1 matching 8 bases. Germline V gene sequence: CDR1 SGHDN, CDR2 FVKESK. Unmatched junction bases numbered 13, after V lost 4 bases and J lost 5 bases. This CDR3 is built from 16 residues.

The chain combines TRBV27 with TRBJ2-7; 7 bases line up with TRBD2. V was pared by 5 bases and J by 3 bases, with 10 bases of the junction left unmatched. Germline V gene lookup returns CDR1 MNHEY and CDR2 SMNVEV (reference sequence). CDR3 length equals 15 residues. CDR3 loop: CASSTPPGLHYEQYF. The CDR3, as DNA: TGTGCCAGCAGTACCCCCCCGGGACTACACTACGAGCAGTACTTC.

V gene TRBV4-3 combines with J gene TRBJ1-1; D unresolved. This CDR3 region has 15 residues. CDR1 is LGHNA and CDR2 is YSLEER in the germline V gene. Trimming cost V 1 base and J 5 bases, with 14 bases left between them. DNA for the CDR3: TGCGCCAGCAGCCAAGGGTTTCCCCCGGAGACTGAAGCTTTCTTT. Translation: CASSQGFPPETEAFF.

J is TRBJ1-5 and V is TRBV4-1; no clear D gene. Trimming pared 4 bases from V and 0 bases from J, leaving 28 bases between. This CDR3 contains 21 residues. CDR1 and CDR2 from the germline V gene are MGHRA and YSYEKL. The CDR3 region has the DNA TGCGCCAGCAGCCGAAAAAGCCCCTCACTCACGCAAAAATATAGCAATCAGCCCCAGCATTTT. Translated, it gives CASSRKSPSLTQKYSNQPQHF.

This clone has a handful of counts. The chain employs TRBV28 and TRBJ1-5; D might be TRBD1 (6 bases). The CDR3 loop spans 17 amino acids. Trimming pared 5 bases from V and 3 bases from J, leaving 20 bases between. Germline CDR1 is MDHEN and CDR2 is SYDVKM. DNA for the CDR3: TGTGCCAGCAGTGACGCAAGGAGGGGGGGGATCAATCAGCCCCAGCATTTT. This encodes CASSDARRGGINQPQHF.

This chain links TRBV4-1 with TRBJ2-7, with TRBD1 matching 7 bases. Germline trimming cut 0 bases from V and 1 base from J; bases unmatched to any gene: 12. The length of the CDR3 is 18 residues. CDR1 is MGHRA and CDR2 is YSYEKL in the germline V gene. Here the CDR3 DNA reads TGCGCCAGCAGCCAAGAGGTCCACAGGGGCTCGATTTCCTACGAGCAGTACTTC. Amino acids: CASSQEVHRGSISYEQYF.

The chain joins TRBV7-9 to TRBJ2-7, with no clear D. The CDR3 extends over 16 amino acids. V lost 1 base, J lost 5 bases, and 18 bases lay in between. CDR1 is SEHNR, CDR2 FQNEAQ, per germline (reference sequence). CDR3 DNA: TGTGCCAGCAGCTTAGGGCGACACCCTGGCTCGAACGAGCAGTACTTC. Encoded protein: CASSLGRHPGSNEQYF.

The V and J genes are TRBV10-3 and TRBJ1-2, with 11 bases aligning to TRBD1. There are 17 residues in the CDR3. Losses at the gene ends were 6 bases for V and 3 bases for J; bases not matched to a gene: 12. Germline CDR1 reads ENHRY; CDR2 reads SYGVKD. The CDR3 protein is CAISGQGAPEYDYGYTF. CDR3 nucleotides: TGTGCCATCAGCGGACAGGGGGCTCCCGAGTATGACTATGGCTACACCTTC.

The genes are TRBV5-1 and TRBJ1-4, with 8 bases fitting TRBD1. Losses at the gene ends were 4 bases for V and 2 bases for J; bases not matched to a gene: 4. This CDR3 comprises 15 residues. Germline loops: CDR1 SGHRS, CDR2 YFSETQ. The CDR3 here is CASSGQGSTNEKLFF. In nucleotides, the CDR3 is TGCGCCAGCAGCGGACAGGGTTCGACTAATGAAAAACTGTTTTTT.

This chain connects TRBV11-2 to TRBJ1-6, with D hard to call. Trimming stripped 7 bases from V and 7 bases from J, with 17 bases between. Germline V gene sequence: CDR1 SGHAT, CDR2 FQNNGV. CDR3 size: 15 residues. In nucleotides, the CDR3 is TGTGCCAGCACCAAAACGTGGGCATCAAATTCACCCCTCCACTTT. Translated, it gives CASTKTWASNSPLHF.

On this clone itself: This CDR3 is also generated by other DNA sequences in the sample. V is TRBV5-1 and J is TRBJ1-6; weak D call: TRBD1 (5 bases). With 2 bases removed from V and 0 bases from J, the gap between germline ends came to 9 bases. The CDR3 extends over 16 amino acids. CDR1 and CDR2 (germline): SGHRS, YFSETQ. The CDR3, as DNA: TGCGCCAGCAGCTTAGTCGGGGGCTCCTATAATTCACCCCTCCACTTT. It translates to CASSLVGGSYNSPLHF.

J is TRBJ2-1 and V is TRBV27, with 8 nucleotides matching TRBD1. The V and J ends lost 6 bases and 2 bases, in that order; junction bases with no gene match: 9. The germline CDR1 and CDR2 sequences are MNHEY and SMNVEV (reference sequence). CDR3 length: 16 residues. This chain's CDR3 is CASSPRGPRPYNEQFF. The CDR3 DNA follows: TGTGCCAGCAGCCCCAGGGGGCCGAGGCCCTACAATGAGCAGTTCTTC.

The chain has TRBV5-1 and TRBJ1-1; weak D call: TRBD1 (5 bases). The germline V gene encodes CDR1 SGHRS and CDR2 YFSETQ. The CDR3 loop spans 15 amino acids. Trimming shortened V by 1 base and J by 3 bases, and 13 bases separated the two germline ends. In nucleotides, the CDR3 is TGCGCCAGCAGCTTGATGACAGAGCCAGACACTGAAGCTTTCTTT. Translated, it gives CASSLMTEPDTEAFF.

This chain joins TRBV5-1 and TRBJ2-7; 9 bases agree with TRBD1. The CDR3 has 18 amino acids. V gave up 4 bases and J gave up 1 base; unmatched junction bases: 15. CDR1 SGHRS and CDR2 YFSETQ come from the germline V gene. In DNA, the CDR3 is TGCGCCAGCAGCCTTCTGAGCCGGGACAGGGAATTTTCCTACGAGCAGTACTTC. It yields the protein CASSLLSRDREFSYEQYF.